Below are 29 T cell receptor beta chains sequenced from a single sample in a study of blood T cell repertoires in COVID-19. Method: immunoSEQ multiplex PCR; TCRdb's copy keeps in-frame clones and lacks some. The sample has 150,000 to 200,000 clones; about 89% are singletons. The sample consisted of PBMCs or T cells enriched from blood (not recorded which). These receptors all stem from a young woman who had recovered from COVID-19.

This sequence joins TRBV5-6 and TRBJ2-2; D possibly corresponds to TRBD2 (6 bases). Trimming left V 3 bases short and J 3 bases short, with 15 bases between. The CDR3 spans 16 residues. The V gene's germline CDR1 is SGHDT and CDR2 YYEEEE. The CDR3 region is CASSSSSAPDTGELFF. Here the CDR3 DNA reads TGTGCCAGCAGCTCCTCTAGCGCCCCGGACACCGGGGAGCTGTTTTTT. Looking up the rest from reference TRBV5-6 and TRBJ2-2 gives the full variable domain: DAGVTQSPTHLIKTRGQQVTLRCSPKSGHDTVSWYQQALGQGPQFIFQYYEEEERQRGNFPDRFSGHQFPNYSSELNVNALLLGDSALYLCASSSSSAPDTGELFFGEGSRLTVL.

This clone was seen once. This chain links TRBV7-2 with TRBJ1-3; possible D gene TRBD1, 5 bases. The CDR3 spans 16 residues. CDR1 and CDR2 from the germline V gene are SGHTA and FQGNSA. V shed 6 bases and J shed 8 bases, with 23 bases lying between them. CDR3 sequence: CASSPGARRGGDTIYF. For the CDR3, the DNA is TGTGCCAGCAGTCCCGGGGCTCGACGTGGAGGGGACACCATATATTTT.

The chain recombines TRBV10-3 with TRBJ2-3; D is unclear. V lost 6 bases and J lost 4, with 11 bases in between. The CDR3 runs to 13 residues. From germline, CDR1 is ENHRY and CDR2 SYGVKD. The CDR3: CAIRLSDSDTQYF. The CDR3 DNA reads as TGTGCCATCAGACTGAGCGATTCAGATACGCAGTATTTT.

The chain uses TRBV6-2 or TRBV6-3 and TRBJ2-7; weak D call: TRBD2 (5 bases). Germline V lookup: CDR1 MNHEY, CDR2 SVGEGT. The length of the CDR3 is 15 residues. V was shortened by 2 bases and J by 0 bases, with 11 bases between the two germline ends. The CDR3 bases are TGTGCCAGCAGTTACGAAAAAGCGGCCTCCTACGAGCAGTACTTC. Protein: CASSYEKAASYEQYF.

The gene calls are TRBV19 and TRBJ1-4; 9 nucleotides align to TRBD1. Germline V CDR1 and CDR2: LNHDA, SQIVND (reference sequence). This CDR3 has 15 residues. V lost 3 bases, J lost 7 bases, and 6 bases stayed unmatched. The CDR3 coding sequence is TGTGCCAGTAGTATTGCCGGGACAGGGCCTGAAAAACTGTTTTTT. This sequence encodes CASSIAGTGPEKLFF.

The V call is TRBV29-1, the J call TRBJ2-7, with 10 bases aligning to TRBD1. Losses at the gene ends were 6 bases for V and 6 bases for J; bases not matched to a gene: 20. Germline V gives CDR1 SQVTM, CDR2 ANQGSEA. The CDR3 totals 17 residues. The CDR3 region is CSVLNRQGASIWREQYF. CDR3 sequence (DNA): TGCAGCGTCCTCAACCGACAGGGGGCTTCAATCTGGCGCGAGCAGTACTTC.

V is TRBV7-9 and J is TRBJ2-1, with D possibly TRBD1 on 5 matching bases. The germline V gene has CDR1 SEHNR and CDR2 FQNEAQ (reference sequence). Trimming left V 4 bases short and J 12 bases short, with 16 bases between. The CDR3 contains 13 residues. The CDR3 DNA sequence: TGTGCCAGCAGCTCTGCATCAGGGATCTGGCAGTTCTTC. This sequence encodes CASSSASGIWQFF.

The V gene is TRBV7-3, the J gene TRBJ1-2; 7 bases match TRBD1. The CDR3 totals 17 residues. The germline CDR1 and CDR2 sequences are SGHTA and FQGTGA. The V gene end was trimmed by 4 bases and the J gene end by 0 bases; junction bases not matched to a gene: 11. The CDR3 spells CASSYYDRATANYGYTF. In DNA, the CDR3 is TGTGCCAGCAGCTATTACGACAGGGCGACGGCTAACTATGGCTACACCTTC.

About this clone: Other DNA sequences in the same sample also yield this CDR3. This chain joins TRBV5-1 and TRBJ2-7; the match to TRBD1 covers 7 bases. Germline V CDR1 and CDR2: SGHRS, YFSETQ. The CDR3 spans 12 residues. J was trimmed by 3 bases and V by 4 bases; bases with no gene match: 1. This chain's CDR3 is CASSRDSYEQYF. The CDR3 nucleotides are TGCGCCAGCAGCCGGGACAGCTACGAGCAGTACTTC.

The V gene is TRBV7-9, the J gene TRBJ2-2; possibly TRBD2 for D (6 bases). The CDR3 runs 15 residues. V lost 8 bases and J 3 bases, leaving 16 bases between the germline ends. CDR1 and CDR2 from the germline V gene are SEHNR and FQNEAQ (reference sequence). CDR3 amino acids: CASGETSLYTGELFF. CDR3 DNA sequence: TGTGCCAGCGGCGAGACTAGTTTATACACCGGGGAGCTGTTTTTT.

V gene TRBV6-5 combines with J gene TRBJ2-1, with TRBD1 matching over 9 bases. The V and J ends lost 6 bases and 8 bases, in that order; junction bases with no gene match: 11. This CDR3 contains 15 residues. The germline gives CDR1 MNHEY, CDR2 SVGAGI. The CDR3 protein is CASSPDRGSFHEQFF. CDR3 coding DNA: TGTGCCAGCAGCCCCGACAGGGGGTCTTTCCATGAGCAGTTCTTC.

This chain links TRBV7-8 with TRBJ2-1, with TRBD2 matching 9 bases. The germline CDR1 and CDR2 sequences are SGHVS and FQNEAQ. After removal of 5 bases from V and 4 bases from J, the junction contained 9 bases not matched to a gene. CDR3 size: 16 residues. Here the CDR3 reads CASSPIAGADYNEQFF. In nucleotides, the CDR3 is TGTGCCAGCAGCCCAATAGCGGGAGCCGATTACAATGAGCAGTTCTTC.

The chain links TRBV18 to TRBJ1-1; no reliable D call. There are 12 residues in the CDR3. Germline CDR1 reads KGHSH; CDR2 reads LQKENI. Deletions cut 6 bases from V and 3 bases from J, with 8 bases between. Written as DNA, the CDR3 is TGTGCCAGCTCTCCCACAGACACTGAAGCTTTCTTT. Translating it yields CASSPTDTEAFF.

This clone has a handful of counts. The chain carries TRBV9 and TRBJ2-3, with TRBD2 matching 10 bases. CDR1 is SGDLS and CDR2 is YYNGEE in the germline V gene. This CDR3 comprises 16 residues. J was trimmed by 2 bases and V by 2 bases; bases with no gene match: 5. In DNA, the CDR3 is TGTGCCAGCAGCGTGGGACTAGCGATAGACACAGATACGCAGTATTTT. Its translation: CASSVGLAIDTDTQYF.

This rearrangement joins TRBV18 to TRBJ2-5; the D gene is possibly TRBD2 (7 bases). Germline assignment: CDR1 KGHSH and CDR2 LQKENI. The CDR3 has 13 residues. The ends were cut back, 6 bases at V and 5 bases at J, with 13 bases in the middle. CDR3 residues: CASSRGLEETQYF. CDR3 in DNA: TGTGCCAGCTCGCGGGGGCTAGAGGAGACCCAGTACTTC.

This chain connects TRBV18 to TRBJ1-2, with D maybe TRBD1 (5 bases). Trimming stripped 3 bases from V and 8 bases from J, with 10 bases between. Germline assignment: CDR1 KGHSH and CDR2 LQKENI. The CDR3 has 12 residues. The CDR3 sequence is CASSPAQGGYTF. The CDR3 region has the DNA TGTGCCAGCTCACCGGCCCAGGGAGGCTACACCTTC.

The chain links TRBV28 to TRBJ2-3; 10 bases align to TRBD2. V gave up 7 bases and J gave up 2 bases; unmatched junction bases: 6. Germline loops: CDR1 MDHEN, CDR2 SYDVKM. CDR3 length: 15 amino acids. CDR3 DNA sequence: TGTGCCAGCATGGGGACTAGCGAGTCCACAGATACGCAGTATTTT. Residues: CASMGTSESTDTQYF.

This clone was recorded once. The chain links TRBV29-1 to TRBJ1-2, with 8 bases lining up with TRBD1. The ends lost 5 bases at V and 8 bases at J; junction bases unmatched: 4. There are 11 residues in the CDR3. Germline assignment: CDR1 SQVTM and CDR2 ANQGSEA. In DNA form, the CDR3 reads TGCAGCGTTCAGGGGGCTGGGGGCTACACCTTC. This codes for CSVQGAGGYTF.

V is TRBV28 and J is TRBJ2-7; the D gene is possibly TRBD1 (5 bases). Deletions cut 7 bases from V and 3 bases from J, with 7 bases between. CDR1 and CDR2 (germline): MDHEN, SYDVKM. The CDR3 has 11 residues. In nucleotides, the CDR3 is TGTGCCAGCACCGGACACTACGAGCAGTACTTC. This translates into CASTGHYEQYF.

This rearrangement joins TRBV21-1 to TRBJ2-7; the D call TRBD2 from the table was never checked on the DNA. TRBV21-1 is deemed a pseudogene. The CDR3 extends over 16 amino acids. The CDR3 here is CASSKGRQRVAYEQYF. Written as DNA, the CDR3 is TGTGCCAGCAGCAAAGGCCGGCAGAGGGTGGCCTACGAGCAGTACTTC.

The chain is built from TRBV28 and TRBJ1-2, with D possibly TRBD1 on 5 matching bases. Trimming stripped 7 bases from V and 2 bases from J, with 14 bases between. The CDR3 loop spans 14 amino acids. Germline V gene sequence: CDR1 MDHEN, CDR2 SYDVKM. The CDR3, as DNA: TGTGCCAGCACGACAGACAGTCTGAACTATGGCTACACCTTC. This codes for CASTTDSLNYGYTF.

The chain employs TRBV9 and TRBJ2-7, with 7 bases identical to TRBD1. CDR1 is SGDLS, CDR2 YYNGEE, per germline. The ends lost 0 bases at V and 6 bases at J; junction bases unmatched: 9. This CDR3 is built from 15 residues. In DNA, the CDR3 is TGTGCCAGCAGCGTAGAGTGGCAGGGGGTAGGCGAGCAGTACTTC. Translated: CASSVEWQGVGEQYF.

This clone was found once. The rearrangement joins TRBV27 to TRBJ2-3, with D perhaps matching TRBD1 (6 bases). Germline CDR1 and CDR2: MNHEY and SMNVEV (reference sequence). The V gene lost 5 bases and the J gene lost 2 bases, with 14 bases spanning the gap. The CDR3 sequence is 15 residues long. Here the CDR3 DNA reads TGTGCCAGCAGTCTCACAGGGCACTCCACAGATACGCAGTATTTT. Amino acid sequence: CASSLTGHSTDTQYF.

CDR3: CASSLGLFYEQYF. Written as DNA, the CDR3 is TGCGCCAGCAGCCTGGGACTCTTCTACGAGCAGTACTTC. The chain recombines TRBV5-1 with TRBJ2-7; perhaps TRBD2 as D (6 bases). Trimming cost V 4 bases and J 3 bases, with 11 bases left between them. The CDR3 sequence is 13 residues long. Germline loops: CDR1 SGHRS, CDR2 YFSETQ.

This chain uses TRBV6-5 with TRBJ2-1; a possible D gene is TRBD2 (6 bases). The CDR3 extends over 15 amino acids. V was pared by 5 bases and J by 6 bases, with 17 bases between. Germline-derived CDR1 and CDR2 are MNHEY and SVGAGI. The CDR3 sequence: CASSPSFGRSNEQFF. CDR3 sequence (DNA): TGTGCCAGCAGTCCCTCTTTCGGGAGATCCAATGAGCAGTTCTTC.

This chain links TRBV28 with TRBJ1-6, with D unclear. Germline CDR1 and CDR2: MDHEN and SYDVKM. V lost 2 bases to trimming and J lost 8 bases, with 13 bases between them. This CDR3 is built from 15 residues. CDR3 bases: TGTGCCAGCAGTTTAAGTTCGGCAGACTATTCACCCCTCCACTTT. Residues: CASSLSSADYSPLHF.

The CDR3 sequence is CASGGQGRGNEQFF. DNA of the CDR3: TGTGCCAGCGGCGGACAGGGGAGGGGCAATGAGCAGTTCTTC. V and J are TRBV6-5 and TRBJ2-1; TRBD1 matches 9 bases. Trimming at V came to 8 bases and at J to 6 bases, leaving 8 bases not matched to a gene. The CDR3 loop spans 14 amino acids. CDR1 MNHEY and CDR2 SVGAGI come from the germline V gene.

This sequence joins TRBV4-1 and TRBJ2-7; D possibly corresponds to TRBD1 (6 bases). The V end lost 0 bases, the J end lost 0 bases, and 12 bases lay between the germline ends. The germline CDR1 and CDR2 sequences are MGHRA and YSYEKL. The CDR3 loop spans 16 amino acids. CDR3 nucleotide sequence: TGCGCCAGCAGCCAAGATCTACAGGGTTCCTCCTACGAGCAGTACTTC. It translates to CASSQDLQGSSYEQYF.

This chain uses TRBV2 with TRBJ2-3; 9 nucleotides agree with TRBD1. This CDR3 has 15 residues. Trimming at V came to 6 bases and at J to 2 bases, leaving 6 bases not matched to a gene. CDR1 and CDR2 from the germline V gene are SNHLY and FYNNEI. CDR3: CASRAGTGPTDTQYF. As DNA, the CDR3 is TGTGCCAGCAGGGCCGGGACAGGGCCCACAGATACGCAGTATTTT.